The 14 T cell receptor beta chains given below trace back to one sample, sequenced in a study of cytomegalovirus exposure and HLA in healthy donors (dated by TCRdb to 2016 to 2017). Receptor libraries were prepared by the immunoSEQ multiplex PCR assay. A mixture of 60 forward primers for TCR Vbeta segments and 13 reverse primers for TCR Jbeta segments was used in the multiplex PCR. TCRdb retrieved this table from immuneACCESS and kept in-frame rearrangements only. Not all clones are present; in checked studies, unresolved V genes account for under half, and no reason is known for the remainder. Here the sample has about 120,000 clones; roughly 70% occur a single time. The ten largest account for about 1.6% of the sample. Sequenced material: PBMCs. The source of these receptors is a woman in her late teens or twenties in good health and CMV-seronegative.

This rearrangement joins TRBV5-1 to TRBJ2-6; no reliable D call. This CDR3 region has 15 residues. The germline gives CDR1 SGHRS, CDR2 YFSETQ. V was clipped by 4 bases and J by 1 base, with 9 bases between them. DNA for the CDR3: TGCGCCAGCAGCCTCCAGGCTTCTGGGGCCAACGTCCTGACTTTC. It specifies CASSLQASGANVLTF.

Comment on this clone: One end of the junction does not line up with germline, which may come from a read error. CDR3 coding DNA: TGTGCCAGCACTTACTCCCGGGGAGGCGGGGAGCTGTTTTTT. Amino acid sequence: CASTYSRGGGELFF. The rearrangement joins TRBV6-6 to TRBJ2-2, with D possibly being TRBD2 (6 bases). The germline gives CDR1 MNHNY, CDR2 SVGAGI (reference sequence). The CDR3 is 14 amino acids.

This chain joins TRBV11-3 and TRBJ2-3; D is possibly TRBD2 (5 bases). V shed 5 bases and J shed 0 bases, with 9 bases lying between them. This CDR3 is built from 14 residues. Looked up from germline, CDR1 is SGHNT and CDR2 is YENEEA. The CDR3 protein is CASSPGVSTDTQYF. CDR3 DNA: TGTGCCAGCAGCCCCGGGGTGAGCACAGATACGCAGTATTTT.

The genes are TRBV7-9 and TRBJ1-2; TRBD1 aligns across 7 bases. Germline V gene sequence: CDR1 SEHNR, CDR2 FQNEAQ (reference sequence). The CDR3 has 14 amino acids. V lost 5 bases and J lost 0; bases outside the gene matches: 3. CDR3 residues: CASSPTGTNYGYTF. The CDR3 nucleotides read TGTGCCAGCAGCCCGACAGGGACTAACTATGGCTACACCTTC.

Only one count was recorded for this clone. The rearrangement links TRBV2 to TRBJ2-5; 8 nucleotides align to TRBD2. Unmatched junction bases numbered 24, after V lost 7 bases and J lost 8 bases. The germline V gene has CDR1 SNHLY and CDR2 FYNNEI. The CDR3 is 18 amino acids. The CDR3 is CASTDLSRGRGGLGTQYF. In DNA form, the CDR3 reads TGTGCCAGCACTGACCTCTCTCGCGGTCGGGGGGGCCTAGGTACCCAGTACTTC.

The rearrangement joins TRBV5-1 to TRBJ1-5; 7 positions agree with TRBD1. Per the germline V gene, CDR1 is SGHRS and CDR2 is YFSETQ. This CDR3 spans 15 amino acids. V shed 3 bases, J shed 3 bases, and the junction held 6 bases outside the gene matches. The CDR3 spells CASSSTGDFNQPQHF. CDR3 bases: TGCGCCAGCAGCTCTACAGGGGATTTCAATCAGCCCCAGCATTTT. The full variable domain, in which reference TRBV5-1 and TRBJ1-5 provide the parts outside the CDR3, is KAGVTQTPRYLIKTRGQQVTLSCSPISGHRSVSWYQQTPGQGLQFLFEYFSETQRNKGNFPGRFSGRQFSNSRSEMNVSTLELGDSALYLCASSSTGDFNQPQHFGDGTRLSIL.

This clone was seen only once. CDR3: CAISVGGQGRETQYF. As DNA, the CDR3 is TGTGCCATCAGTGTGGGGGGACAGGGAAGGGAGACCCAGTACTTC. V is TRBV10-3 and J is TRBJ2-5, with 9 bases that match TRBD1. CDR3 length equals 15 residues. V lost 4 bases and J lost 5; bases outside the gene matches: 8. Per the germline V gene, CDR1 is ENHRY and CDR2 is SYGVKD.

The chain employs TRBV5-5 and TRBJ1-3; no firm D call. This CDR3 spans 14 amino acids. Between the trimmed V and J ends, which lost 4 bases and 0 bases, there was a span of 8 bases. Per germline, CDR1 SGHKS and CDR2 YYEKEE (reference sequence). CDR3 sequence: CASSPVSSGNTIYF. In DNA, the CDR3 is TGTGCCAGCAGCCCGGTGAGCTCTGGAAACACCATATATTTT.

V is TRBV6-1 and J is TRBJ2-7, with 8 bases identical to TRBD1. CDR1 is MNHNS, CDR2 SASEGT, per germline. The CDR3 covers 14 residues. The J segment lost 4 bases and the V segment lost 4 bases, leaving 6 bases of the junction unmatched. CDR3 DNA sequence: TGTGCCAGCAGTGGAGACAGGGGTAGGTACGAGCAGTACTTC. Protein: CASSGDRGRYEQYF.

The genes are TRBV29-1 and TRBJ1-1, with 8 positions matching TRBD1. V lost 4 bases to trimming and J lost 8 bases; unmatched junction nucleotides: 6. The CDR3 consists of 12 residues. The V gene's germline CDR1 is SQVTM and CDR2 ANQGSEA. The CDR3 here is CSVVTWTGEAFF. CDR3 nucleotide sequence: TGCAGCGTTGTCACGTGGACAGGGGAAGCTTTCTTT.

This clone showed up just a few times. The chain joins TRBV5-1 to TRBJ2-3; no definite D call. CDR3 size: 13 residues. Trimming took off 2 bases at V and 6 bases at J, with 10 bases between the two ends. Germline CDR1 and CDR2: SGHRS and YFSETQ. CDR3 region: CASSFDWSDTQYF. The CDR3 DNA sequence: TGCGCCAGCAGCTTTGACTGGTCGGATACGCAGTATTTT.

V is TRBV6-5 and J is TRBJ1-2; D ambiguous. Trimming stripped 2 bases from V and 4 bases from J, with 11 bases between. Looked up from germline, CDR1 is MNHEY and CDR2 is SVGAGI. This CDR3 region has 14 residues. The CDR3 protein is CASSYRGLGYGYTF. Written as DNA, the CDR3 is TGTGCCAGCAGTTACCGAGGATTGGGCTATGGCTACACCTTC.

This clone showed up just once. Compared with germline, one end of the junction differs, possibly owing to a read error. The chain uses TRBV7-7 and TRBJ2-7; 8 bases agree with TRBD2. The CDR3 loop spans 15 amino acids. CDR1 is SSHAT and CDR2 is FNYEAQ in the germline V gene (reference sequence). The CDR3 DNA follows: TGTGCTAGCAGCTTTGCCAGCGGGGGAGATTACGAGCAGTACTTC. Protein product: CASSFASGGDYEQYF.

This clone was seen more than once but under ten times. The chain uses TRBV6-1 and TRBJ1-5; D gene unclear. V lost 4 bases, J lost 0 bases, and 10 bases lay in between. This CDR3 spans 15 amino acids. Germline CDR1 and CDR2: MNHNS and SASEGT. The CDR3 loop is CASSGIGLSNQPQHF. The CDR3, as DNA: TGTGCCAGCAGTGGTATAGGACTTAGCAATCAGCCCCAGCATTTT.